Below are 14 T cell receptor beta chains sequenced from a single sample in a study of CD8 T cells in Susac syndrome. cDNA came from roughly 0.47 to 1 ug RNA primed by random hexamers. Using its own MiXCR run on the immunoSEQ multiplex PCR reads, TCRdb lists one record per CDR3 protein. The table lists 200,000 or so distinct CDR3 sequences, over 90% of them singletons. Sequences were obtained from CD4+ T cells from PBMCs. All receptors derive from a human donor with multiple sclerosis.

J is TRBJ2-7 and V is TRBV18; 8 nucleotides align to TRBD1. Germline CDR1 KGHSH, CDR2 LQKENI. The length of the CDR3 is 14 residues. The V and J ends lost 3 bases and 5 bases, in that order; junction bases with no gene match: 6. The CDR3, as DNA: TGTGCCAGCTCACCGGCAACAGGGGGTGACGAGCAGTACTTC. Its translation is CASSPATGGDEQYF. Drawing the rest from reference TRBV18 and TRBJ2-7, the complete variable domain is NAGVMQNPRHLVRRRGQEARLRCSPMKGHSHVYWYRQLPEEGLKFMVYLQKENIIDESGMPKERFSAEFPKEGPSILRIQQVVRGDSAAYFCASSPATGGDEQYFGPGTRLTVT.

The V gene is TRBV7-9, the J gene TRBJ2-1, with no clear D. Trimming cost V 5 bases and J 1 base, with 12 bases left between them. From germline, CDR1 is SEHNR and CDR2 FQNEAQ (reference sequence). CDR3 size: 15 residues. In nucleotides, the CDR3 is TGTGCCAGCAGCCCCCAAGGCCGATCCTACAATGAGCAGTTCTTC. Protein sequence: CASSPQGRSYNEQFF.

This chain links TRBV20-1 with TRBJ1-1; no clear D gene. CDR3 length: 15 amino acids. Deletions cut 0 bases from V and 4 bases from J, with 15 bases between. The germline V gene has CDR1 DFQATT and CDR2 SNEGSKA (reference sequence). In DNA, the CDR3 is TGCAGTGCTAGAGATCATCGTGAAGGCGGCACTGAAGCTTTCTTT. This codes for CSARDHREGGTEAFF.

V usage is TRBV14 and J usage is TRBJ2-1; D may be TRBD1 or TRBD2 (5 bases each). Deletions cut 4 bases from V and 6 bases from J, with 22 bases between. Germline lookup yields CDR1 SGHDN and CDR2 FVKESK. This CDR3 is built from 17 residues. CDR3 nucleotide sequence: TGTGCCAGCAGCCTCAAAGGGCCGGGACGGTGGTTCAATGAGCAGTTCTTC. This gives the protein CASSLKGPGRWFNEQFF.

The rearrangement links TRBV20-1 to TRBJ2-1; 9 positions match TRBD1. This CDR3 contains 15 residues. Germline CDR1 is DFQATT and CDR2 is SNEGSKA (reference sequence). Trimming cost V 3 bases and J 4 bases; bases outside gene matches: 7. The CDR3 region is CSASPGTGRYNEQFF. CDR3 in DNA: TGCAGTGCTAGTCCCGGGACAGGGAGATACAATGAGCAGTTCTTC.

This clonotype was found once. This rearrangement joins TRBV7-9 to TRBJ2-1, with D unresolved. Germline CDR1 SEHNR, CDR2 FQNEAQ (reference sequence). There are 13 residues in the CDR3. V lost 4 bases, J lost 14 bases, and 18 bases lay in between. CDR3 loop: CASSSAKAESEFF. In nucleotides, the CDR3 is TGTGCCAGCAGCTCGGCCAAGGCGGAGAGTGAGTTCTTC.

The chain combines TRBV5-1 with TRBJ2-3; TRBD1 agrees at 11 bases. Germline trimming cut 7 bases from V and 4 bases from J; bases unmatched to any gene: 8. The CDR3 totals 15 residues. Germline V gives CDR1 SGHRS, CDR2 YFSETQ. The CDR3 DNA is TGCGCCAGCGTTCCCGGGACAGGGGGAGCAGATACGCAGTATTTT. Encoded protein: CASVPGTGGADTQYF.

This clonotype came up once. The chain is built from TRBV3-1 and TRBJ2-1; 9 bases are shared with TRBD2. The CDR3 runs to 16 residues. Germline loops: CDR1 LGHDT, CDR2 YNNKEL (reference sequence). The trim removed 3 bases at V and 0 bases at J, leaving 3 bases unmatched. As DNA, the CDR3 is TGTGCCAGCAGCCATTATAGCGGGAGCTCCTACAATGAGCAGTTCTTC. Amino acids: CASSHYSGSSYNEQFF.

Only one count was recorded for this clonotype. The V and J genes are TRBV7-9 and TRBJ2-1; 9 bases align to TRBD1. V was pared by 5 bases and J by 7 bases, with 9 bases of the junction left unmatched. This CDR3 region has 15 residues. Germline V CDR1 and CDR2: SEHNR, FQNEAQ (reference sequence). The CDR3 sequence is CASSPDRGLGNEQFF. The CDR3 bases are TGTGCCAGCAGCCCCGACAGGGGGTTGGGGAATGAGCAGTTCTTC. Full variable domain (missing parts from reference TRBV7-9 and TRBJ2-1): DTGVSQNPRHKITKRGQNVTFRCDPISEHNRLYWYRQTLGQGPEFLTYFQNEAQLEKSRLLSDRFSAERPKGSFSTLEIQRTEQGDSAMYLCASSPDRGLGNEQFFGPGTRLTVL.

This chain connects TRBV27 to TRBJ2-7; D is possibly TRBD1 (6 bases). This CDR3 spans 13 amino acids. Trimming took 5 bases from V and 1 from J, leaving 9 bases between them. CDR1 MNHEY and CDR2 SMNVEV come from the germline V gene (reference sequence). This CDR3 is CASSIGQSYEQYF. In DNA form, the CDR3 reads TGTGCCAGCAGTATCGGACAGTCCTACGAGCAGTACTTC.

The table lists this clonotype with a count of one. The chain couples TRBV18 to TRBJ1-1; the D gene is possibly TRBD1 (6 bases). V gave up 3 bases and J gave up 3 bases, with 8 bases separating them. The CDR3 consists of 13 residues. Germline values: CDR1 KGHSH, CDR2 LQKENI. The CDR3 nucleotides are TGTGCCAGCTCACCCGGACAGTACACTGAAGCTTTCTTT. Translation gives CASSPGQYTEAFF.

The rearrangement uses TRBV6-6 and TRBJ2-7; D not certain. Germline assignment: CDR1 MNHNY and CDR2 SVGAGI (reference sequence). The CDR3 extends over 12 amino acids. Trimming shortened V by 5 bases and J by 6 bases, and 11 bases separated the two germline ends. CDR3 in DNA: TGTGCCAGCAGTGGCCCTTGGGGCGAGCAGTACTTC. This translates into CASSGPWGEQYF.

V is TRBV12-3 or TRBV12-4 and J is TRBJ2-7; D ambiguous. CDR3 length: 12 amino acids. Trimming took off 3 bases at V and 7 bases at J, with 10 bases between the two ends. CDR3: CASSFYVGEQYF. The CDR3 DNA is TGTGCCAGCAGTTTTTATGTTGGGGAGCAGTACTTC.

This chain connects TRBV25-1 to TRBJ1-1, with 7 bases fitting TRBD1. With V trimmed by 10 bases and J by 0 bases, 5 bases remained unmatched. This CDR3 contains 13 residues. CDR1 and CDR2 (germline): MGHDK, SYGVNS. This chain's CDR3 is CATTTGLNTEAFF. As DNA, the CDR3 is TGTGCCACTACGACAGGGTTGAACACTGAAGCTTTCTTT.